This T cell receptor gamma chain was found in a study of γδ T cells in repeated Plasmodium falciparum infection. Study overall: The natural-infection arm compared Malian children under seasonal malaria with matched Australian children. Donors had four controlled P. falciparum NF54 infections over 644 days. Some Malian samples span acute malaria episodes; others come from no-transmission periods. Notes on the study in general: Malian children's Vdelta2-negative repertoires appeared more expanded and less diverse than Australians'.

CDR1 GITISATS and CDR2 ISYDGTV come from the germline V gene (reference sequence). The CDR3 is made up of 17 amino acids. This clone was counted between two and nine times. Its antigen remains unidentified. The protein TCRdb gives is from a much larger clone and does not agree with this DNA's translation at residue 15, likely a read error; the protein shown here comes from the DNA. Flow sorting of PBMC yielded separate Vgamma9/Vdelta2+ and Vdelta2-negative gammadelta T cell populations for bulk repertoire analysis. TCRdb reanalysed the multiplex PCR reads via CATT. The repertoire holds roughly 15,000 gamma-chain clones, with around 1.5% as singletons.

This receptor was taken from a pool of human donors (malaria-infected and uninfected, not separated). No J gene call was made, and the V gene is TRGV9. The sample was gamma-delta T cells from blood. Here the CDR3 DNA reads TGTGCCTTGTGGGAGGAGATACAAGAGTTGGGCAAAAAAATCGAGGTATTT. Residues: CALWEEIQELGKKIEVF.